A selection of T cell receptor beta chains follows, all from one sample in a study of spatial heterogeneity in lung cancer. TCRdb independently ran MiXCR on the 5' RACE reads; one entry per CDR3 protein. This sample has roughly 38,000 distinct CDR3 sequences; approximately 3.1% occur once, and the top ten carry 35% to 40%. Sample: normal lung tissue next to the tumor, taken at surgery. The receptor set was obtained from a male donor with early-stage non-small cell lung cancer. CDR3s include the opening cysteine and the closing phenylalanine or tryptophan. The order of the fields is clone size, V gene, D gene, CDR3 protein. D genes are given only for firm matches. Only some rows state a clone size, as once, few, many or a class for expanded clones.

clone_size: many; v_call: TRBV6-5; d_call: TRBD1; cdr3_aa: CASSKSGQNEKLFF
clone_size: many; v_call: TRBV6-5; d_call: TRBD1; cdr3_aa: CASSSSGGRGYTF
clone_size: .; v_call: TRBV7-2; d_call: TRBD1; cdr3_aa: CASNPGRGLAGANVLTF
clone_size: many; v_call: TRBV12-3/TRBV12-4; d_call: .; cdr3_aa: CASSRQDTQYF
clone_size: many; v_call: TRBV7-2; d_call: .; cdr3_aa: CASSLAVRGTEAFF
clone_size: many; v_call: TRBV7-9; d_call: .; cdr3_aa: CASSKSGLNSPLHF
clone_size: .; v_call: TRBV12-3/TRBV12-4; d_call: .; cdr3_aa: CASSLDGREAFF
clone_size: many; v_call: TRBV24-1; d_call: TRBD2; cdr3_aa: CATSDPDGLAGVDTQYF
clone_size: many; v_call: TRBV5-1; d_call: .; cdr3_aa: CASSDGTPYEQYF
clone_size: many; v_call: TRBV4-3; d_call: .; cdr3_aa: CASSQDLGAAGELFF
clone_size: many; v_call: TRBV12-3/TRBV12-4; d_call: .; cdr3_aa: CASSFMGVGEKLFF
clone_size: .; v_call: TRBV4-2; d_call: TRBD2; cdr3_aa: CASSQDPAGTSGARETQYF
clone_size: many; v_call: TRBV7-2; d_call: TRBD2; cdr3_aa: CASSLGLAEYNEQFF
clone_size: many; v_call: TRBV6-6; d_call: TRBD2; cdr3_aa: CASSTRQWTSGSSYEQYF
clone_size: many; v_call: TRBV20-1; d_call: .; cdr3_aa: CSAREDSGNTIYF
clone_size: many; v_call: TRBV11-1; d_call: TRBD1; cdr3_aa: CASSLQGAGYNEQFF
clone_size: many; v_call: TRBV20-1; d_call: .; cdr3_aa: CSATSAHNEQFF
clone_size: few; v_call: TRBV11-2; d_call: .; cdr3_aa: CASSFSLGTYEQYF
clone_size: many; v_call: TRBV3-1; d_call: .; cdr3_aa: CASSDGGEAFF
clone_size: many; v_call: TRBV20-1; d_call: .; cdr3_aa: CSAREGVANTIYF
clone_size: many; v_call: TRBV2; d_call: .; cdr3_aa: CASSAQTGELFF
clone_size: many; v_call: TRBV3-1; d_call: .; cdr3_aa: CASSLVGMAAREQYF
clone_size: many; v_call: TRBV10-3; d_call: .; cdr3_aa: CAISDSTAPFHEQYF
clone_size: many; v_call: TRBV28; d_call: .; cdr3_aa: CASTDRTRSYEQYF
clone_size: few; v_call: TRBV5-1; d_call: TRBD1; cdr3_aa: CASRTGLGDQPQHF
clone_size: many; v_call: TRBV12-3/TRBV12-4; d_call: .; cdr3_aa: CASSFYTEAFF
clone_size: many; v_call: TRBV6-1; d_call: TRBD1; cdr3_aa: CASLPGQGSYNEQFF
clone_size: many; v_call: TRBV6-6; d_call: .; cdr3_aa: CASSSRDPYEQYF
clone_size: many; v_call: TRBV11-2; d_call: .; cdr3_aa: CASSPRAGNTEAFF
clone_size: many; v_call: TRBV5-1; d_call: .; cdr3_aa: CASSGGTAWATDTQYF
clone_size: many; v_call: TRBV4-2; d_call: .; cdr3_aa: CASSQGLGWTEQFF
clone_size: many; v_call: TRBV12-3/TRBV12-4; d_call: .; cdr3_aa: CASSLFSGGTEAFF
clone_size: many; v_call: TRBV7-9; d_call: .; cdr3_aa: CASAASEAFF
clone_size: many; v_call: TRBV28; d_call: TRBD1; cdr3_aa: CASSPRQGFYGYTF
clone_size: many; v_call: TRBV10-3; d_call: .; cdr3_aa: CAIRWLDIRRRKLFF
clone_size: many; v_call: TRBV11-2; d_call: TRBD2; cdr3_aa: CASSSLRQTSGDNEQFF
clone_size: many; v_call: TRBV12-3/TRBV12-4; d_call: .; cdr3_aa: CASSRDRTGLDYF
clone_size: many; v_call: TRBV21-1; d_call: .; cdr3_aa: CASSKAMGGPGFKTDTQYF
clone_size: many; v_call: TRBV12-3/TRBV12-4; d_call: .; cdr3_aa: CASSLSRQGYNEQFF
clone_size: many; v_call: TRBV18; d_call: .; cdr3_aa: CASSRGMGEKLFF
clone_size: many; v_call: TRBV2; d_call: .; cdr3_aa: CASTDSHPRDEQFF
clone_size: many; v_call: TRBV12-3/TRBV12-4; d_call: .; cdr3_aa: CASFLSPGDTQYF
clone_size: many; v_call: TRBV12-3/TRBV12-4; d_call: .; cdr3_aa: CASTWGGDQPQHF
clone_size: many; v_call: TRBV5-5; d_call: .; cdr3_aa: CASSSSGAVNQPQHF
clone_size: many; v_call: TRBV6-2/TRBV6-3; d_call: .; cdr3_aa: CASSSPRGLNTEAFF
clone_size: many; v_call: TRBV20-1; d_call: .; cdr3_aa: CSARLGLPWEQYF
clone_size: many; v_call: TRBV4-1; d_call: TRBD1; cdr3_aa: CASSLRDSPDTQYF
clone_size: many; v_call: TRBV14; d_call: TRBD1; cdr3_aa: CASSQRTGSANTGELFF
clone_size: many; v_call: TRBV7-2; d_call: .; cdr3_aa: CASSIGGNQPQHF
clone_size: many; v_call: TRBV7-9; d_call: .; cdr3_aa: CASSSGGRPDTQYF
clone_size: .; v_call: TRBV29-1; d_call: .; cdr3_aa: CSVASPGHSYEQYF
clone_size: many; v_call: TRBV7-2; d_call: TRBD1; cdr3_aa: CASSLQGATDTQYF
clone_size: many; v_call: TRBV7-3; d_call: TRBD1; cdr3_aa: CASGQGANSGANVLTF
clone_size: many; v_call: TRBV5-1; d_call: .; cdr3_aa: CASTPNPVGGRTDTQYF
clone_size: many; v_call: TRBV11-2; d_call: .; cdr3_aa: CASSPISLVYGYTF